This TCR beta chain was retrieved from a study of Ad26.COV2.S vaccination and SARS-CoV-2 variants. Looking at the study overall: Within the COV1001 Ad26.COV2.S trial arm, the donor was enrolled. Intramuscular Ad26.COV2.S at 5x10^10 or 1x10^11 viral particles.

CDR1 and CDR2 (germline): SGHDT, YYEEEE. The CDR3 length is 14 residues. Trimming pared 3 bases from V and 8 bases from J, leaving 17 bases between. Here immunoSEQ multiplex PCR was the method, and the copy in TCRdb shows in-frame clones only, minus some. The sample holds approximately 400,000 clones; around four fifths are singletons and the top ten take more than 7%. Described treatment: roughly 20 received Ad26.COV2.S at low or high dose, single or two shots; a few received placebo; per-sample allocation not given. At day 63 after the first vaccine or placebo injection, samples were drawn. The receptor was isolated from a person aged 18-65 years who received the Ad26.COV2.S COVID-19 vaccine or a placebo. The chain combines TRBV5-6 with TRBJ1-2; D call uncertain. The source was peripheral blood, collected in a trial of Ad26.COV2.S vaccine versus placebo. CDR3 residues: CASSWASSGNGYTF. The CDR3 coding sequence is TGTGCCAGCAGCTGGGCCTCCAGTGGTAACGGCTACACCTTC.